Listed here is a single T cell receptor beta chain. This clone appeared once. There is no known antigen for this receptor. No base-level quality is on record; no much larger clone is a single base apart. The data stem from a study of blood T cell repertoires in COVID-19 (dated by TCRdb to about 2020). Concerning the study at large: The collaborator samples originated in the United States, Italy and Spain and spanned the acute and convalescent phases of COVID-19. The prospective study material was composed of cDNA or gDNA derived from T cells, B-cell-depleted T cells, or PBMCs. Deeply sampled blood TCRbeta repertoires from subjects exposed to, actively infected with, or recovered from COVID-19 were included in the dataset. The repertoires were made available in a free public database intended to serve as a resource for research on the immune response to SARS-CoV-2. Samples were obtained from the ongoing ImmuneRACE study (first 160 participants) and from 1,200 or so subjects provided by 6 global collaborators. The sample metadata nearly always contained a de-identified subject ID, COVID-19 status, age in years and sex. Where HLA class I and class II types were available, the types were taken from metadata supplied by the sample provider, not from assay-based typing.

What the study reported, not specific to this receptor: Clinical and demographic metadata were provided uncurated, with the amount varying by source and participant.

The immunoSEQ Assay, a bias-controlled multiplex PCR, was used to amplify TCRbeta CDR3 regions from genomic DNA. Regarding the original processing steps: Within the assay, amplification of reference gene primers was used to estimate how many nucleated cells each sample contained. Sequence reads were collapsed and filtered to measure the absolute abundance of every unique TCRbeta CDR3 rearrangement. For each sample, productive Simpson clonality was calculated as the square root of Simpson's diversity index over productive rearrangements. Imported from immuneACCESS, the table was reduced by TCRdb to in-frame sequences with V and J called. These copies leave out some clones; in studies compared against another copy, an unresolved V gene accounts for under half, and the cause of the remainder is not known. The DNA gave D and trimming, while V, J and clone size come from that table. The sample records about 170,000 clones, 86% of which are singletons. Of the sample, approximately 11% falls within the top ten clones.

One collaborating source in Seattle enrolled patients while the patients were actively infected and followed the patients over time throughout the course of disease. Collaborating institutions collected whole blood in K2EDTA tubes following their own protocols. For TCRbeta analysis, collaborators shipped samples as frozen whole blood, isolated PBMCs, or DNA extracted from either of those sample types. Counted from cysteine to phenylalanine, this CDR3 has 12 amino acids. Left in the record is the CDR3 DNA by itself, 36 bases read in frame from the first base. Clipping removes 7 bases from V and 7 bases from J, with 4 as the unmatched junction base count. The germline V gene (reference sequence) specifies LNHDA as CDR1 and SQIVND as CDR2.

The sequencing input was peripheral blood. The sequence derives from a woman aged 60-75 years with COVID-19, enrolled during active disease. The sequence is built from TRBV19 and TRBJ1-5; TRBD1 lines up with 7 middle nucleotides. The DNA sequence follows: TGTGCCAGTACGCAGGGGGGACAGCCCCAGCATTTT. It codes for CASTQGGQPQHF. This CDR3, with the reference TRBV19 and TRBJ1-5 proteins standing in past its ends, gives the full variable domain DGGITQSPKYLFRKEGQNVTLSCEQNLNHDAMYWYRQDPGQGLRLIYYSQIVNDFQKGDIAEGYSVSREKKESFPLTVTSAQKNPTAFYLCASTQGGQPQHFGDGTRLSIL.